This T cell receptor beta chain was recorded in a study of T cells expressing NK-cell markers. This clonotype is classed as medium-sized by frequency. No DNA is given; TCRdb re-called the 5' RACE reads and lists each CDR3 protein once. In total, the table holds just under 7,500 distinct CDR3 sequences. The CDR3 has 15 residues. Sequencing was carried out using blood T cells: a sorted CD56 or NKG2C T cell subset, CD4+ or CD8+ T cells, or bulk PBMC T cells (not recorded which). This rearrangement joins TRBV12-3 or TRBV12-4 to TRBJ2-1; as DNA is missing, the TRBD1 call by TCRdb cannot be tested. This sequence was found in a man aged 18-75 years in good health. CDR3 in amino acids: CASSPLGGSYNEQFF.